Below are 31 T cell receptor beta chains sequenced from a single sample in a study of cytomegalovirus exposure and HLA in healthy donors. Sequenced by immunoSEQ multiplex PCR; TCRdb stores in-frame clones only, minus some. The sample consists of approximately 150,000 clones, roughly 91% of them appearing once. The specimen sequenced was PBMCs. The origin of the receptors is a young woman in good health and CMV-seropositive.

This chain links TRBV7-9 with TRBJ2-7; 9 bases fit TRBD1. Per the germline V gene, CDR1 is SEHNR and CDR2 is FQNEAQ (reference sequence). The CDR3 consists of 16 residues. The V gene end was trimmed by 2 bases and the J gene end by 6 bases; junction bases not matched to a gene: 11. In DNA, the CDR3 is TGTGCCAGCAGCTTACCTACAGGGGGCGGGATGGTCGAGCAGTACTTC. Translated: CASSLPTGGGMVEQYF.

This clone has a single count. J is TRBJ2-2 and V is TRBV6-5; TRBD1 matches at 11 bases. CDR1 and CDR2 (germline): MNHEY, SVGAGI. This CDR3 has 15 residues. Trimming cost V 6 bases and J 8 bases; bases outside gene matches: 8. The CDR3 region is CASRPGQGASGELFF. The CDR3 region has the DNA TGTGCCAGCAGGCCCGGACAGGGGGCTTCGGGGGAGCTGTTTTTT.

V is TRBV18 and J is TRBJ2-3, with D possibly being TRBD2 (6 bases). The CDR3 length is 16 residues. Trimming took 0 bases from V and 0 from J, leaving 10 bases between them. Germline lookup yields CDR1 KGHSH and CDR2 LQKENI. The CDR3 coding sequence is TGTGCCAGCTCACCACCGGGCGGACTAAGCACAGATACGCAGTATTTT. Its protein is CASSPPGGLSTDTQYF.

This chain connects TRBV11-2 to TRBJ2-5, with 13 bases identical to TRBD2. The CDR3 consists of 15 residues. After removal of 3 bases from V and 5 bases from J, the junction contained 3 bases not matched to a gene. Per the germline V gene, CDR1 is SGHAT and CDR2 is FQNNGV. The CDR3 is CASSLSGLAGETQYF. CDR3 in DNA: TGTGCCAGCAGCTTGTCGGGACTAGCGGGGGAGACCCAGTACTTC.

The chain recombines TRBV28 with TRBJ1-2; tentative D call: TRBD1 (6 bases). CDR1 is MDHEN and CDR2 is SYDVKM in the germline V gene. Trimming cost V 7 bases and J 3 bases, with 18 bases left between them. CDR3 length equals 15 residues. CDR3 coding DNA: TGTGCCAGCATCACACGTGGACAGCCGCACTATGGCTACACCTTC. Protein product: CASITRGQPHYGYTF.

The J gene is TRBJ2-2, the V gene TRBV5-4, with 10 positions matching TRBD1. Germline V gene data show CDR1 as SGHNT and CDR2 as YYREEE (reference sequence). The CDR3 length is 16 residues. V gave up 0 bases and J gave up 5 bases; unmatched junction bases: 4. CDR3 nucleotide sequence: TGTGCCAGCAGCTTGGGGACAGGGGGGCGGACCGGGGAGCTGTTTTTT. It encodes CASSLGTGGRTGELFF. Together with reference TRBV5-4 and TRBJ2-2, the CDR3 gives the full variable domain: ETGVTQSPTHLIKTRGQQVTLRCSSQSGHNTVSWYQQALGQGPQFIFQYYREEENGRGNFPPRFSGLQFPNYSSELNVNALELDDSALYLCASSLGTGGRTGELFFGEGSRLTVL.

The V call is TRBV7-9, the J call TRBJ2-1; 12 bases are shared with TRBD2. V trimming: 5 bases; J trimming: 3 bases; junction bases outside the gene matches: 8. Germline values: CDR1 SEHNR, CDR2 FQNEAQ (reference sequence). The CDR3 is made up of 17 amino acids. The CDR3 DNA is TGTGCCAGCAGCGTTCGACTAGCGGGAGTGGTCTACAATGAGCAGTTCTTC. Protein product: CASSVRLAGVVYNEQFF.

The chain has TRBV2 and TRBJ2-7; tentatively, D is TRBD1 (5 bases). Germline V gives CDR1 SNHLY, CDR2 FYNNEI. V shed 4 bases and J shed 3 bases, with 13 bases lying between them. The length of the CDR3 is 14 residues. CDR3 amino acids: CASSGGTYLYEQYF. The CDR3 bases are TGTGCCAGCAGTGGGGGCACTTATCTCTACGAGCAGTACTTC.

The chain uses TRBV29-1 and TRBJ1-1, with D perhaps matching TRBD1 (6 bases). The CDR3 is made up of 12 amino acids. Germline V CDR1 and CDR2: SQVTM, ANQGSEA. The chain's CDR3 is CIPEGAGAEAFF. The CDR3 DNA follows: TGCATCCCCGAGGGCGCAGGGGCTGAAGCTTTCTTT.

CDR3 in DNA: TGTGCCAGCAGTTACGGAGGGCAGGGTCCGCAGGAGACCCAGTACTTC. Translated, it gives CASSYGGQGPQETQYF. The chain has TRBV6-6 and TRBJ2-5; the D gene is possibly TRBD2 (6 bases). CDR1 and CDR2 from the germline V gene are MNHNY and SVGAGI (reference sequence). The CDR3 has 16 residues. Trimming took 2 bases from V and 5 from J, leaving 18 bases between them.

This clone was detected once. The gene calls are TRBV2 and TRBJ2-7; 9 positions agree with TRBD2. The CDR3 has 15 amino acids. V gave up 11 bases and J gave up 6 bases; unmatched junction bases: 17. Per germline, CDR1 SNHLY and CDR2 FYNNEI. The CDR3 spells CAVPSAIAGVREQYF. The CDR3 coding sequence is TGTGCCGTACCCTCCGCAATAGCGGGAGTACGCGAGCAGTACTTC.

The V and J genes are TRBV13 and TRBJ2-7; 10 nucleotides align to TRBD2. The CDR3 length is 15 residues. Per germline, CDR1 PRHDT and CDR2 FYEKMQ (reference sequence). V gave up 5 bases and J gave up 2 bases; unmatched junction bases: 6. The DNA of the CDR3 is TGTGCCAGCAGCCTCTGGACTAGCGGTACCTACGAGCAGTACTTC. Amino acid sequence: CASSLWTSGTYEQYF.

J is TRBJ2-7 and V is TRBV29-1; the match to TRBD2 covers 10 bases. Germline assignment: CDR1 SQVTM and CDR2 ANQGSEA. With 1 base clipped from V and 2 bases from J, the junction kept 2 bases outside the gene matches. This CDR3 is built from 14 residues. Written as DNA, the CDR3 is TGCAGCGTTGAAGCAGCGGGAGGGCCCTACGAGCAGTACTTC. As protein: CSVEAAGGPYEQYF.

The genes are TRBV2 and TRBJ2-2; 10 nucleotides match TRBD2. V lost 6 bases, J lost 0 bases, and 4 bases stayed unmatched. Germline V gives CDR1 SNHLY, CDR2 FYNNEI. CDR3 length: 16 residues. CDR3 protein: CASSRTSGANTGELFF. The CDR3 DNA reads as TGTGCCAGCAGCAGAACTAGCGGGGCGAACACCGGGGAGCTGTTTTTT. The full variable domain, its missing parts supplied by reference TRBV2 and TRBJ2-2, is EPEVTQTPSHQVTQMGQEVILRCVPISNHLYFYWYRQILGQKVEFLVSFYNNEISEKSEIFDDQFSVERPDGSNFTLKIRSTKLEDSAMYFCASSRTSGANTGELFFGEGSRLTVL.

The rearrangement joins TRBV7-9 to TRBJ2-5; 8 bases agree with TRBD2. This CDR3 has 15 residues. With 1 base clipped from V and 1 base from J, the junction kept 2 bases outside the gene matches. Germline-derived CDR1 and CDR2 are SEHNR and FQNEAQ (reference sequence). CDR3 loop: CASSLVAGSQETQYF. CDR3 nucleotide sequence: TGTGCCAGCAGCTTAGTAGCGGGAAGCCAAGAGACCCAGTACTTC.

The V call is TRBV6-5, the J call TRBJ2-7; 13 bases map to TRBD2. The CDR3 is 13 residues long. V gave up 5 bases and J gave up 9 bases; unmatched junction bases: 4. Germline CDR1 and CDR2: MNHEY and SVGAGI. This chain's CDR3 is CASSARTSGRQYF. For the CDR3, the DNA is TGTGCCAGCAGTGCAAGGACTAGCGGGAGGCAGTACTTC.

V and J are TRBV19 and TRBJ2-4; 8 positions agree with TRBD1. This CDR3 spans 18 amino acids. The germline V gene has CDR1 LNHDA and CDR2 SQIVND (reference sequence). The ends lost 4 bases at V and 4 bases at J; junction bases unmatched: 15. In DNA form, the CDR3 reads TGTGCCAGTAGTAACCTAATGACAGGGGCACTGCTAAAAAACATTCAGTACTTC. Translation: CASSNLMTGALLKNIQYF.

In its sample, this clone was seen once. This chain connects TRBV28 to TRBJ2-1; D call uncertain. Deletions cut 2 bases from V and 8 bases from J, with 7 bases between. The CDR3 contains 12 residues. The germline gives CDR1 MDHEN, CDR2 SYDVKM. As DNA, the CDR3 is TGTGCCAGCAGTTTACCGAGAGATGAGCAGTTCTTC. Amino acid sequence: CASSLPRDEQFF.

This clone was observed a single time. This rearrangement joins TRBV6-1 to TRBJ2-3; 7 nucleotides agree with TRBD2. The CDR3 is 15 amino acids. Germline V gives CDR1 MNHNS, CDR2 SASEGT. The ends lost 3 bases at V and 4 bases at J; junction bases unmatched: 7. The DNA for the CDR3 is TGTGCCAGCAGTGATTCGGGAGGAGGGTCAGATACGCAGTATTTT. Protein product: CASSDSGGGSDTQYF.

The CDR3 region is CASSPGQYGGYTF. The CDR3 DNA is TGCGCCAGCAGTCCGGGACAGTATGGTGGCTACACCTTC. The gene calls are TRBV4-1 and TRBJ1-2; 7 nucleotides align to TRBD1. V shed 6 bases, J shed 7 bases, and the junction held 8 bases outside the gene matches. The CDR3 length is 13 residues. Germline values: CDR1 MGHRA, CDR2 YSYEKL.

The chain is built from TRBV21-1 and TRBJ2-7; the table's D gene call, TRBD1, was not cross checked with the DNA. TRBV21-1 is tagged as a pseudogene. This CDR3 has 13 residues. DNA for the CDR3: TGTGCCAGCAGCAAAGGGGGCGTCTACGAGCAGTACTTC. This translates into CASSKGGVYEQYF.

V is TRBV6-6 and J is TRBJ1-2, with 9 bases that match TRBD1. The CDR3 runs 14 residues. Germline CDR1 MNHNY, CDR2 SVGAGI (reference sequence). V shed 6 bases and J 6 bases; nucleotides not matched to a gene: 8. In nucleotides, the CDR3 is TGTGCCAGCAGCTGGGACAGGGCGGGGGATGGCTACACCTTC. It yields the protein CASSWDRAGDGYTF.

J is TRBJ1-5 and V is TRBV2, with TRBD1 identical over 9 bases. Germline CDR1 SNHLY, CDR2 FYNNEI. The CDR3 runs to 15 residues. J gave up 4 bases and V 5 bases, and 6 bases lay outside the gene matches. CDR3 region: CASSPTGGGNQPQHF. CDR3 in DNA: TGTGCCAGCAGTCCAACAGGGGGCGGGAATCAGCCCCAGCATTTT.

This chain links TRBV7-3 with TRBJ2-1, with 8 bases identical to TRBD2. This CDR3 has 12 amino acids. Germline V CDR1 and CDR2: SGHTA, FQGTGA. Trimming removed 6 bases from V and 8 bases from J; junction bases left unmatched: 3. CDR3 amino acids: CASSKAGDEQFF. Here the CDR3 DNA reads TGTGCCAGCAGTAAAGCGGGAGATGAGCAGTTCTTC.

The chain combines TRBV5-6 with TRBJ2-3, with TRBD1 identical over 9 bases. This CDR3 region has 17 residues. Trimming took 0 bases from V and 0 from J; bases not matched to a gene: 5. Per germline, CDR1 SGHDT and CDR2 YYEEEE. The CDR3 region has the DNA TGTGCCAGCAGCTTGGGGGGGACAGGGACGAGCACAGATACGCAGTATTTT. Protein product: CASSLGGTGTSTDTQYF.

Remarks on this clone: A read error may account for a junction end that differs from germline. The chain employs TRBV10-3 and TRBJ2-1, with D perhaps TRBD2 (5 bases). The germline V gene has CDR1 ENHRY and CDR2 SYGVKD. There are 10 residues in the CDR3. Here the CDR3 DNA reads TGTGCCATTGACTTCTTTCGAGCGGTCTTC. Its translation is CAIDFFRAVF.

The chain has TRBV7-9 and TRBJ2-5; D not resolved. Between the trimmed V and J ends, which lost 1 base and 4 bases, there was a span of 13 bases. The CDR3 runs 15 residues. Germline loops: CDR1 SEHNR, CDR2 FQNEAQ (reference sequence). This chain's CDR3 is CASSLVSLGGETQYF. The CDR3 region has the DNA TGTGCCAGCAGCTTAGTCTCTCTAGGTGGAGAGACCCAGTACTTC.

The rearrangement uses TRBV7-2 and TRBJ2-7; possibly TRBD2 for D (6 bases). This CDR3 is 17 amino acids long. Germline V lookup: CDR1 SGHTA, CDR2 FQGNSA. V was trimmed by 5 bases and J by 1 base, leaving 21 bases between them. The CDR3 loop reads CASSLGRSGDVSYEQYF. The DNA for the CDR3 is TGTGCCAGCAGCCTGGGAAGGTCGGGAGATGTGTCCTACGAGCAGTACTTC.

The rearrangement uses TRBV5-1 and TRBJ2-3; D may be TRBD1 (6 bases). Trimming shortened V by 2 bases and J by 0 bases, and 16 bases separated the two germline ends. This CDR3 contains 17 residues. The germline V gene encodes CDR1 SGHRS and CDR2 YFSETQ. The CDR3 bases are TGCGCCAGCAGCTTACAGGGAGCAAGAGTTAGCACAGATACGCAGTATTTT. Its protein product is CASSLQGARVSTDTQYF.

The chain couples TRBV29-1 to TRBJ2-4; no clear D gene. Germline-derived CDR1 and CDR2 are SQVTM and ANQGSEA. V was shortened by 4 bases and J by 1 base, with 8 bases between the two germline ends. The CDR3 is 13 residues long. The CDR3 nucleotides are TGCAGCGTTGGGAGTGGGGCCAAAAACATTCAGTACTTC. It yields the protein CSVGSGAKNIQYF.

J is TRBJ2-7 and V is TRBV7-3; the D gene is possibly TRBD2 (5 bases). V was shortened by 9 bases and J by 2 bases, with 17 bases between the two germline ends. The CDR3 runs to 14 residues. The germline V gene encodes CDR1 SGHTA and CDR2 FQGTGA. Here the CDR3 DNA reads TGTGCCAGTCCCGGGAACTCCCTCCCCTACGAGCAGTACTTC. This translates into CASPGNSLPYEQYF. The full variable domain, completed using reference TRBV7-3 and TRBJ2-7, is GAGVSQTPSNKVTEKGKYVELRCDPISGHTALYWYRQSLGQGPEFLIYFQGTGAADDSGLPNDRFFAVRPEGSVSTLKIQRTERGDSAVYLCASPGNSLPYEQYFGPGTRLTVT.